The 28 T cell receptor beta chains below all came from one sample that was sequenced in a study of control samples from healthy donors and cancer patients. The method was immunoSEQ multiplex PCR; TCRdb's version includes in-frame clones alone and lacks a portion of them. Among 75,000 to 95,000 clones, roughly 84% were seen once, and the ten largest hold over 30%. Sequencing used PBMCs. The receptors were gathered from a man between 65 and 80 years old with lung cancer.

This clone was found once. The V and J genes are TRBV12-5 and TRBJ2-2, with D tentatively TRBD1 or TRBD2 (5 bases each). There are 21 residues in the CDR3. Germline CDR1 is LGHNT and CDR2 is FRNRAP. V lost 0 bases, J lost 3 bases, and 26 bases lay in between. The CDR3 region has the DNA TGTGCTAGTGGTTTGGTTTTAGCCGGGTCAGGGAGAGGGTACGACACCGGGGAGCTGTTTTTT. As protein: CASGLVLAGSGRGYDTGELFF. Full variable domain (remainder filled in from reference TRBV12-5 and TRBJ2-2): DARVTQTPRHKVTEMGQEVTMRCQPILGHNTVFWYRQTMMQGLELLAYFRNRAPLDDSGMPKDRFSAEMPDATLATLKIQPSEPRDSAVYFCASGLVLAGSGRGYDTGELFFGEGSRLTVL.

V is TRBV18 and J is TRBJ1-2, with D hard to call. The germline CDR1 and CDR2 sequences are KGHSH and LQKENI. Trimming took 3 bases from V and 6 from J, leaving 8 bases between them. There are 12 residues in the CDR3. CDR3 nucleotide sequence: TGTGCCAGCTCACCTCGCGGGGATGGCTACACCTTC. It codes for CASSPRGDGYTF. The whole variable domain, remainder taken from reference TRBV18 and TRBJ1-2, is NAGVMQNPRHLVRRRGQEARLRCSPMKGHSHVYWYRQLPEEGLKFMVYLQKENIIDESGMPKERFSAEFPKEGPSILRIQQVVRGDSAAYFCASSPRGDGYTFGSGTRLTVV.

This clone showed up just once. The chain joins TRBV7-8 to TRBJ2-4; D perhaps matches TRBD1 (5 bases). The germline V gene encodes CDR1 SGHVS and CDR2 FQNEAQ. This CDR3 contains 16 residues. V lost 1 base to trimming and J lost 8 bases, with 18 bases between them. CDR3 amino acids: CASSLELGQGRDIQYF. The CDR3, as DNA: TGTGCCAGCAGCTTAGAACTGGGGCAGGGTAGGGACATTCAGTACTTC.

The CDR3 nucleotides are TGCGCCAGCAGCTTGGGCGATGGGAACACTGAAGCTTTCTTT. It specifies CASSLGDGNTEAFF. The chain recombines TRBV5-1 with TRBJ1-1; no reliable D call. The germline V and J ends were trimmed by 0 bases and 1 base, with 7 bases remaining between them. Germline lookup yields CDR1 SGHRS and CDR2 YFSETQ. The length of the CDR3 is 14 residues.

This clone was seen once. CDR3 coding DNA: TGCGCCAGCAGCTTGCCAAGATCTAGGGAGAACACTGAAGCTTTCTTT. Protein sequence: CASSLPRSRENTEAFF. The V call is TRBV5-1, the J call TRBJ1-1; D is uncertain. The CDR3 has 16 amino acids. Germline loops: CDR1 SGHRS, CDR2 YFSETQ. V was cut by 1 base and J by 1 base, with 14 bases left in between.

As concerns this clone: At one boundary the junction diverges from the germline segment, which might be a read error. This chain connects TRBV13 to TRBJ1-4; D unclear. Germline lookup yields CDR1 PRHDT and CDR2 FYEKMQ (reference sequence). The CDR3 totals 14 residues. The CDR3, as DNA: TGTGCCAGCAGCCTAGGTGCAACTAATGAAAAACTGTTTTTT. Its translation is CASSLGATNEKLFF.

V gene TRBV19 combines with J gene TRBJ2-3, with 14 bases fitting TRBD2. This CDR3 region has 17 residues. V dropped 5 bases and J dropped 3; count of bases not matched to a gene: 7. Germline V CDR1 and CDR2: LNHDA, SQIVND (reference sequence). CDR3 sequence: CASSRLGTSGGTDTQYF. The CDR3 nucleotides read TGTGCCAGTAGTCGTCTCGGGACTAGCGGGGGAACAGATACGCAGTATTTT.

This clone has a handful of counts. The chain couples TRBV5-5 to TRBJ2-7; a weak D match, TRBD1 (5 bases). V lost 0 bases and J 0 bases, leaving 10 bases between the germline ends. This CDR3 contains 15 residues. CDR1 SGHKS and CDR2 YYEKEE come from the germline V gene (reference sequence). Here the CDR3 reads CASSLAGASSYEQYF. The CDR3, as DNA: TGTGCCAGCAGCTTGGCTGGGGCAAGCTCCTACGAGCAGTACTTC.

The chain carries TRBV7-9 and TRBJ1-2, with a weak D call TRBD1 (6 bases). This CDR3 contains 13 residues. Germline V CDR1 and CDR2: SEHNR, FQNEAQ (reference sequence). Trimming removed 5 bases at V and 4 bases at J, with 11 bases between. CDR3: CASSQTGAYGYTF. The CDR3 coding sequence is TGTGCCAGCAGCCAGACAGGCGCCTATGGCTACACCTTC.

The gene calls are TRBV3-1 (or the pseudogene TRBV3-2) and TRBJ1-3; the D gene is possibly TRBD1 (5 bases). Germline CDR1 is LGHDT and CDR2 is YNNKEL (reference sequence). CDR3 length: 14 amino acids. Trimming shortened V by 3 bases and J by 4 bases, and 10 bases separated the two germline ends. The CDR3 here is CASSQGEFGNTIYF. As DNA, the CDR3 is TGTGCCAGCAGCCAGGGGGAGTTCGGAAACACCATATATTTT.

The V and J genes are TRBV19 and TRBJ2-6; D is unresolved. Germline CDR1 LNHDA, CDR2 SQIVND (reference sequence). Trimming took off 8 bases at V and 3 bases at J, with 17 bases between the two ends. CDR3 length: 16 residues. The CDR3 protein is CASPLVPWGGANVLTF. CDR3 nucleotide sequence: TGTGCCAGTCCCCTAGTGCCCTGGGGTGGGGCCAACGTCCTGACTTTC. The whole variable domain, remainder taken from reference TRBV19 and TRBJ2-6, is DGGITQSPKYLFRKEGQNVTLSCEQNLNHDAMYWYRQDPGQGLRLIYYSQIVNDFQKGDIAEGYSVSREKKESFPLTVTSAQKNPTAFYLCASPLVPWGGANVLTFGAGSRLTVL.

CDR3 DNA sequence: TGCGCCAGCAGCTGGGGACTAGCGGGGGGCCAGGGAAACATTCAGTACTTC. Translated, it gives CASSWGLAGGQGNIQYF. The chain combines TRBV5-1 with TRBJ2-4, with 15 bases fitting TRBD2. Germline values: CDR1 SGHRS, CDR2 YFSETQ. There are 17 residues in the CDR3. V lost 3 bases and J lost 6; bases outside the gene matches: 7.

The chain couples TRBV19 to TRBJ1-1; TRBD1 matches 8 bases. V lost 10 bases, J lost 11 bases, and 6 bases stayed unmatched. This CDR3 region has 10 residues. Germline V CDR1 and CDR2: LNHDA, SQIVND (reference sequence). Here the CDR3 reads CATTQGEAFF. In DNA, the CDR3 is TGTGCCACGACACAGGGGGAGGCTTTCTTT.

The V call is TRBV4-2, the J call TRBJ1-5, with 7 bases lining up with TRBD1. Per the germline V gene, CDR1 is LGHNA and CDR2 is YNFKEQ. The CDR3 is 17 amino acids. Unmatched junction bases numbered 10, after V lost 3 bases and J lost 2 bases. The CDR3 region is CASSQGTGVLGNQPQHF. The CDR3 coding sequence is TGTGCCAGCAGCCAGGGTACAGGGGTCTTAGGCAATCAGCCCCAGCATTTT.

The genes are TRBV10-1 and TRBJ1-1; D call uncertain. V dropped 0 bases and J dropped 5 bases, with 10 bases sitting between them. The CDR3 length is 14 residues. From germline, CDR1 is WNHNN and CDR2 SYGVQD (reference sequence). The CDR3 sequence: CASSESPGGTEAFF. CDR3 coding DNA: TGCGCCAGCAGTGAGTCTCCGGGAGGTACTGAAGCTTTCTTT.

The gene calls are TRBV7-2 and TRBJ1-2; D unclear. V was cut by 1 base and J by 9 bases, with 9 bases left in between. Germline lookup yields CDR1 SGHTA and CDR2 FQGNSA. The CDR3 has 12 residues. CDR3 sequence (DNA): TGTGCCAGCAGCTTAGGGCTGCTGAGCTACACCTTC. Translating gives CASSLGLLSYTF.

The chain uses TRBV7-9 and TRBJ1-1; no definite D call. V lost 3 bases to trimming and J lost 0 bases, with 17 bases between them. This CDR3 spans 17 amino acids. CDR1 is SEHNR and CDR2 is FQNEAQ in the germline V gene (reference sequence). Here the CDR3 DNA reads TGTGCCAGCAGCTTTTACGGGTCCAGAGGGATGAACACTGAAGCTTTCTTT. It specifies CASSFYGSRGMNTEAFF.

This rearrangement joins TRBV15 to TRBJ2-3; maybe TRBD2 (6 bases). The germline CDR1 and CDR2 sequences are LNHNV and YYDKDF (reference sequence). This CDR3 spans 16 amino acids. V lost 0 bases to trimming and J lost 4 bases, with 14 bases between them. The CDR3: CATSRDTGGGADTQYF. CDR3 DNA sequence: TGTGCCACCAGCAGAGATACCGGGGGAGGTGCAGATACGCAGTATTTT.

V usage is TRBV18 and J usage is TRBJ2-5; D remains unclear. The CDR3 is made up of 12 amino acids. Germline assignment: CDR1 KGHSH and CDR2 LQKENI. Trimming stripped 1 base from V and 5 bases from J, with 5 bases between. CDR3 protein: CASSPLGETQYF. The CDR3 DNA sequence: TGTGCCAGCTCACCACTGGGGGAGACCCAGTACTTC. Drawing the rest from reference TRBV18 and TRBJ2-5, the complete variable domain is NAGVMQNPRHLVRRRGQEARLRCSPMKGHSHVYWYRQLPEEGLKFMVYLQKENIIDESGMPKERFSAEFPKEGPSILRIQQVVRGDSAAYFCASSPLGETQYFGPGTRLLVL.

The sample holds one count of this clone. The chain joins TRBV27 to TRBJ1-5; D gene uncertain. The CDR3 is 13 residues long. The V end was cut by 8 bases, the J end by 6 bases, with 14 bases between. Germline V CDR1 and CDR2: MNHEY, SMNVEV (reference sequence). CDR3 sequence reads: CASGRGFFQPQHF. CDR3 DNA sequence: TGTGCCAGCGGTCGAGGGTTTTTTCAGCCCCAGCATTTT.

Many counts were recorded for this clone. The rearrangement joins TRBV4-1 to TRBJ1-2; D not resolved. CDR3 length: 16 residues. CDR1 and CDR2 from the germline V gene are MGHRA and YSYEKL. The V gene lost 0 bases and the J gene lost 0 bases, with 11 bases spanning the gap. The CDR3 DNA sequence: TGCGCCAGCAGCCAAGATCGGGAGGCAGCTAACTATGGCTACACCTTC. Its translation is CASSQDREAANYGYTF.

The rearrangement joins TRBV30 to TRBJ2-5, with D hard to call. The germline V gene encodes CDR1 GTSNPN and CDR2 SVGIG (reference sequence). The CDR3 is 14 amino acids. Trimming pared 2 bases from V and 0 bases from J, leaving 10 bases between. This CDR3 is CAWSPLGYQETQYF. CDR3 nucleotides: TGTGCCTGGAGTCCATTGGGTTACCAAGAGACCCAGTACTTC.

The J gene is TRBJ1-6, the V gene TRBV30; D unresolved. The CDR3 length is 13 residues. The germline V gene encodes CDR1 GTSNPN and CDR2 SVGIG (reference sequence). V dropped 3 bases and J dropped 5 bases, with 8 bases sitting between them. Written as DNA, the CDR3 is TGTGCCTGGAGGGGCAACGATAATTCACCCCTCCACTTT. Its protein product is CAWRGNDNSPLHF.

This rearrangement joins TRBV11-3 to TRBJ1-1, with 7 bases aligning to TRBD1. CDR3 length: 16 amino acids. Per germline, CDR1 SGHNT and CDR2 YENEEA. The trim removed 5 bases at V and 4 bases at J, leaving 13 bases unmatched. DNA of the CDR3: TGTGCCAGCAGCCCGGGGGTAGACAGGGCGGGCACTGAAGCTTTCTTT. Amino acids: CASSPGVDRAGTEAFF.

The rearrangement joins TRBV28 to TRBJ2-7; tentative D call: TRBD1 (6 bases). V was trimmed by 4 bases and J by 4 bases, leaving 20 bases between them. This CDR3 spans 16 amino acids. Germline values: CDR1 MDHEN, CDR2 SYDVKM. CDR3 nucleotide sequence: TGTGCCAGCAGTTCGCTACGACAGGAGCACACGTACGAGCAGTACTTC. Amino acids: CASSSLRQEHTYEQYF.

J is TRBJ2-1 and V is TRBV29-1; tentatively, D is TRBD1 (6 bases). The CDR3 length is 12 residues. CDR1 is SQVTM and CDR2 is ANQGSEA in the germline V gene. V was pared by 6 bases and J by 6 bases, with 12 bases between. For the CDR3, the DNA is TGCAGCGTGGCAGCAGGGGTCAATGAGCAGTTCTTC. Its protein product is CSVAAGVNEQFF.

The chain links TRBV19 to TRBJ2-2, with 11 bases fitting TRBD2. The ends lost 8 bases at V and 5 bases at J; junction bases unmatched: 10. Germline CDR1 and CDR2: LNHDA and SQIVND (reference sequence). This CDR3 has 16 residues. The CDR3 DNA reads TGTGCCAGTCGTCAAACTAGCGGGGGCACTACCGGGGAGCTGTTTTTT. Translated: CASRQTSGGTTGELFF.

J is TRBJ2-3 and V is TRBV11-2; 9 bases are a match to TRBD1. CDR1 SGHAT and CDR2 FQNNGV come from the germline V gene. Losses at the gene ends were 5 bases for V and 3 bases for J; bases not matched to a gene: 9. This CDR3 is built from 16 residues. Here the CDR3 DNA reads TGTGCCAGCAGCGCAGACAGGGGGAGGGGAACAGATACGCAGTATTTT. This sequence encodes CASSADRGRGTDTQYF.